Following are 16 T cell receptor beta chains from one sample sequenced in a study of CD8+CD57+ T cells in acquired aplastic anemia. Genomic DNA, serving as template, underwent TCR beta VDJ and CDR3 profiling. TCRdb analysed the reads with MiXCR anew, one entry per CDR3 protein. The sample contains around 430,000 distinct CDR3 sequences, around 30% of which appear only once. An expansion of CD8+CD57+ cells by flow cytometry had been shown in patients chosen for sequencing. Sequencing was done on a sample of sorted CD4+, CD8+, or CD8+CD57+ T cells (not recorded which) from PBMCs. These TCRs come from a human donor with aplastic anemia.

This clonotype was found many times. The rearrangement links TRBV7-2 to TRBJ2-5, with 7 bases lining up with TRBD1. The germline gives CDR1 SGHTA, CDR2 FQGNSA. The CDR3 length is 14 residues. V lost 5 bases to trimming and J lost 2 bases; unmatched junction nucleotides: 5. The CDR3 loop is CASSLQTGQETQYF. In DNA form, the CDR3 reads TGTGCCAGCAGCCTACAGACAGGGCAAGAGACCCAGTACTTC.

This clonotype has ten or more counts. This sequence joins TRBV25-1 and TRBJ1-3; D is uncertain. Deletions cut 1 base from V and 0 bases from J, with 7 bases between. Germline values: CDR1 MGHDK, CDR2 SYGVNS. The CDR3 has 15 residues. DNA for the CDR3: TGTGCCAGCAGTGAATTGTCTGTCTCTGGAAACACCATATATTTT. This gives the protein CASSELSVSGNTIYF. Combining the CDR3 with reference TRBV25-1 and TRBJ1-3 gives the whole variable domain EADIYQTPRYLVIGTGKKITLECSQTMGHDKMYWYQQDPGMELHLIHYSYGVNSTEKGDLSSESTVSRIRTEHFPLTLESARPSHTSQYLCASSELSVSGNTIYFGEGSWLTVV.

This clonotype has more than one count but fewer than ten. The genes are TRBV30 and TRBJ1-5; the D gene is possibly TRBD1 (6 bases). Germline CDR1 GTSNPN, CDR2 SVGIG (reference sequence). Trimming removed 4 bases at V and 9 bases at J, with 13 bases between. This CDR3 region has 12 residues. For the CDR3, the DNA is TGTGCCTGGACAGTGGGGGGCGGGCCCCAGCATTTT. As protein: CAWTVGGGPQHF. Full variable domain (remainder filled in from reference TRBV30 and TRBJ1-5): SQTIHQWPATLVQPVGSPLSLECTVEGTSNPNLYWYRQAAGRGLQLLFYSVGIGQISSEVPQNLSASRPQDRQFILSSKKLLLSDSGFYLCAWTVGGGPQHFGDGTRLSIL.

J is TRBJ1-6 and V is TRBV30; D is perhaps TRBD1 (5 bases). The CDR3 is 14 amino acids. The germline V gene has CDR1 GTSNPN and CDR2 SVGIG (reference sequence). V was clipped by 0 bases and J by 10 bases, with 13 bases between them. In DNA, the CDR3 is TGTGCCTGGAGTGTATCCAGGGAGGGCTCACCCCTCCACTTT. This translates into CAWSVSREGSPLHF.

The chain combines TRBV10-2 with TRBJ2-4; no reliable D call. V was shortened by 7 bases and J by 8 bases, with 9 bases between the two germline ends. The germline CDR1 and CDR2 sequences are WSHSY and SAAADI. The CDR3 loop spans 11 amino acids. The CDR3 nucleotides are TGCGCCAGCAAGACTGGAGACATTCAGTACTTC. Its translation is CASKTGDIQYF.

V gene TRBV5-1 combines with J gene TRBJ2-1; D is undetermined. This CDR3 has 12 residues. Trimming pared 5 bases from V and 6 bases from J, leaving 9 bases between. The germline CDR1 and CDR2 sequences are SGHRS and YFSETQ. CDR3 coding DNA: TGCGCCAGCAGTCACCGGGCCAATGAGCAGTTCTTC. It translates to CASSHRANEQFF.

There are many counts of this clonotype. This rearrangement joins TRBV6-1 to TRBJ1-6; D uncertain. The length of the CDR3 is 13 residues. The germline V gene has CDR1 MNHNS and CDR2 SASEGT. Trimming stripped 9 bases from V and 9 bases from J, with 15 bases between. CDR3 region: CASQAYLISPLHF. The DNA of the CDR3 is TGTGCCAGTCAAGCGTACCTAATTTCACCCCTCCACTTT.

V and J are TRBV11-2 and TRBJ2-1, with a weak D call TRBD2 (6 bases). This CDR3 is built from 14 residues. The germline CDR1 and CDR2 sequences are SGHAT and FQNNGV. V gave up 1 base and J gave up 14 bases, with 18 bases separating them. The CDR3 DNA reads as TGTGCCAGCAGCTTAGGACTGTTGGCGGGAATGGAGTTCTTC. Protein product: CASSLGLLAGMEFF.

This sequence joins TRBV7-2 and TRBJ2-3, with unresolved D. V shed 5 bases and J shed 6 bases, with 9 bases lying between them. This CDR3 spans 12 amino acids. Germline CDR1 is SGHTA and CDR2 is FQGNSA. The CDR3 coding sequence is TGTGCCAGCAGCGCCTATCTGGATACGCAGTATTTT. Translation: CASSAYLDTQYF.

The chain combines TRBV29-1 with TRBJ1-2; D is ambiguous. Trimming pared 5 bases from V and 4 bases from J, leaving 17 bases between. The CDR3 totals 14 residues. Looked up from germline, CDR1 is SQVTM and CDR2 is ANQGSEA. This CDR3 is CSVPLDEEGYGYTF. The DNA for the CDR3 is TGCAGCGTTCCCCTAGATGAGGAGGGCTATGGCTACACCTTC.

Ten or more counts support this clonotype. CDR3 sequence reads: CASSLDPTSMGTQYF. Written as DNA, the CDR3 is TGTGCCAGCAGCTTAGACCCTACGAGTATGGGTACGCAGTATTTT. This sequence joins TRBV11-2 and TRBJ2-3; no reliable D call. From germline, CDR1 is SGHAT and CDR2 FQNNGV. Trimming removed 0 bases from V and 8 bases from J, with 15 bases in between. The length of the CDR3 is 15 residues.

This clonotype has just a few counts. The chain carries TRBV5-6 and TRBJ1-2; D ambiguous. The CDR3 runs 14 residues. The V gene's germline CDR1 is SGHDT and CDR2 YYEEEE. Trimming took off 5 bases at V and 4 bases at J, with 15 bases between the two ends. The CDR3 DNA is TGTGCCAGCAGTATATTGGAGGGATTCTATGGCTACACCTTC. This gives the protein CASSILEGFYGYTF.

V is TRBV2 and J is TRBJ1-1, with a tentative D call TRBD1 (5 bases). Germline loops: CDR1 SNHLY, CDR2 FYNNEI. The CDR3 runs to 13 residues. V gave up 8 bases and J gave up 3 bases, with 13 bases separating them. As DNA, the CDR3 is TGTGCCAGCGGTGGGGCGTCGTACACTGAAGCTTTCTTT. Translation: CASGGASYTEAFF.

The chain couples TRBV20-1 to TRBJ1-1; TRBD1 is a possible D gene (6 bases). This CDR3 is 14 amino acids long. Trimming shortened V by 4 bases and J by 3 bases, and 15 bases separated the two germline ends. Per germline, CDR1 DFQATT and CDR2 SNEGSKA (reference sequence). The CDR3 DNA sequence: TGCAGTGCTACCACCAGGGGCCGGGACACTGAAGCTTTCTTT. Protein sequence: CSATTRGRDTEAFF.

The CDR3 protein is CASSQDRARDEQFF. The CDR3 nucleotides read TGTGCCAGCAGCCAGGACAGGGCCAGAGATGAGCAGTTCTTC. V and J are TRBV7-2 and TRBJ2-1; 8 bases fit TRBD1. The ends lost 5 bases at V and 8 bases at J; junction bases unmatched: 8. The CDR3 loop spans 14 amino acids. Germline V gives CDR1 SGHTA, CDR2 FQGNSA.

This clonotype was picked up one time. This sequence joins TRBV6-1 and TRBJ2-4, with D uncertain. CDR3 length equals 13 residues. Germline loops: CDR1 MNHNS, CDR2 SASEGT. The germline V and J ends were trimmed by 5 bases and 9 bases, with 14 bases remaining between them. CDR3 loop: CASSREAPGIQYF. The DNA of the CDR3 is TGTGCCAGCAGTCGAGAGGCTCCTGGCATTCAGTACTTC.